This TCR beta chain was observed in a study of PD-L1 blockade in urothelial cancer. The trim removed 4 bases at V and 5 bases at J, leaving 2 bases unmatched. The CDR3 consists of 14 residues. CDR1 and CDR2 (germline): MNHEY, SVGAGI. Time point of the sample: pretreatment peripheral blood. The table lists this clone with a few counts. Repertoires were generated with immunoSEQ multiplex PCR, while TCRdb's copy carries only in-frame clones and drops some. The sample records 15,000 to 20,000 clones, around 91% being singletons. This TCR derives from a man in his 70s with urothelial cancer. The specimen was PBMCs, collected around atezolizumab (anti-PD-L1) treatment. This chain joins TRBV6-5 and TRBJ1-6, with 7 positions matching TRBD1. The CDR3 loop is CASSSTGNNSPLHF. The CDR3 coding sequence is TGTGCCAGCAGTTCGACAGGGAATAATTCACCCCTCCACTTT.